These 9 T cell receptor beta chains came from one sample sequenced in a study of memory CD4+ T cells and cytomegalovirus serostatus. The sort gate was single viable CD3+CD4+CD8-CD45RO+ cells for memory CD4+ T cells. Profiled with immunoSEQ multiplex PCR; TCRdb holds only in-frame clones, not every one. The sample has tens of thousands of clones, over 70% seen once; the top ten hold 0.61%. Sequenced material: memory CD4+ T cells from blood. All receptors derive from an adult in good health and CMV-seronegative.

This sequence joins TRBV5-1 and TRBJ1-6; TRBD1 aligns across 10 bases. V shed 0 bases, J shed 7 bases, and the junction held 4 bases outside the gene matches. Germline V gene lookup returns CDR1 SGHRS and CDR2 YFSETQ. The CDR3 consists of 16 residues. The CDR3, as DNA: TGCGCCAGCAGCTTGGGCCGGACAGGGGGAAATTCACCCCTCCACTTT. As protein: CASSLGRTGGNSPLHF.

V gene TRBV4-2 combines with J gene TRBJ2-1, with 7 bases that match TRBD2. Per the germline V gene, CDR1 is LGHNA and CDR2 is YNFKEQ. The CDR3 has 15 amino acids. V gave up 3 bases and J gave up 4 bases; unmatched junction bases: 6. DNA for the CDR3: TGTGCCAGCAGCCAGGGAGGGACTTCTTACAATGAGCAGTTCTTC. Protein: CASSQGGTSYNEQFF.

This clone was observed a single time. J is TRBJ1-3 and V is TRBV13; D is unresolved. Germline lookup yields CDR1 PRHDT and CDR2 FYEKMQ (reference sequence). The CDR3 contains 12 residues. Trimming cost V 6 bases and J 0 bases, with 3 bases left between them. The CDR3 coding sequence is TGTGCCAGCAGGGCCTCTGGAAACACCATATATTTT. Protein product: CASRASGNTIYF.

The CDR3 is CASRRGARDRTEAFF. The DNA of the CDR3 is TGTGCCAGCAGGCGGGGGGCGCGGGATAGAACTGAAGCTTTCTTT. This rearrangement joins TRBV7-9 to TRBJ1-1; D possibly corresponds to TRBD1 (6 bases). The V gene lost 6 bases and the J gene lost 5 bases, with 19 bases spanning the gap. The CDR3 extends over 15 amino acids. Germline values: CDR1 SEHNR, CDR2 FQNEAQ (reference sequence).

The V gene is TRBV7-2, the J gene TRBJ2-1; TRBD2 matches at 7 bases. The CDR3 is 13 residues long. J was trimmed by 3 bases and V by 4 bases; bases with no gene match: 0. The V gene's germline CDR1 is SGHTA and CDR2 FQGNSA. For the CDR3, the DNA is TGTGCCAGCAGCTCTAGCGGCTACAATGAGCAGTTCTTC. It encodes CASSSSGYNEQFF.

The chain recombines TRBV4-2 with TRBJ1-3; maybe TRBD1 (5 bases). The germline V and J ends were trimmed by 3 bases and 0 bases, with 21 bases remaining between them. Per the germline V gene, CDR1 is LGHNA and CDR2 is YNFKEQ. This CDR3 has 19 amino acids. CDR3 bases: TGTGCCAGCAGCCAGGAGACCTCCCAGGGATGGTACTCTGGAAACACCATATATTTT. It encodes CASSQETSQGWYSGNTIYF.

V is TRBV6-5 and J is TRBJ1-6; D is perhaps TRBD1 (6 bases). Germline assignment: CDR1 MNHEY and CDR2 SVGAGI. CDR3 length: 15 residues. The V end lost 0 bases, the J end lost 9 bases, and 12 bases lay between the germline ends. The CDR3 is CASSYSNQGLSPLHF. The CDR3 DNA sequence: TGTGCCAGCAGTTACTCGAACCAGGGGCTTTCACCCCTCCACTTT.

The rearrangement uses TRBV7-8 and TRBJ2-3; 8 nucleotides align to TRBD1. CDR3 length equals 15 residues. The V gene end was trimmed by 4 bases and the J gene end by 1 base; junction bases not matched to a gene: 4. Per germline, CDR1 SGHVS and CDR2 FQNEAQ. The CDR3 DNA reads as TGTGCCAGCAGCTCCAGGGGGCTGGGCACAGATACGCAGTATTTT. It is translated as CASSSRGLGTDTQYF.

This rearrangement joins TRBV11-2 to TRBJ1-1; D is unresolved. The CDR3 has 13 amino acids. Between the trimmed V and J ends, which lost 0 bases and 8 bases, there was a span of 10 bases. Germline CDR1 and CDR2: SGHAT and FQNNGV. CDR3 in DNA: TGTGCCAGCAGCTTAGATTTGGGTAGGGAAGCTTTCTTT. It yields the protein CASSLDLGREAFF. The full variable domain, in which reference TRBV11-2 and TRBJ1-1 provide the parts outside the CDR3, is EAGVAQSPRYKIIEKRQSVAFWCNPISGHATLYWYQQILGQGPKLLIQFQNNGVVDDSQLPKDRFSAERLKGVDSTLKIQPAKLEDSAVYLCASSLDLGREAFFGQGTRLTVV.